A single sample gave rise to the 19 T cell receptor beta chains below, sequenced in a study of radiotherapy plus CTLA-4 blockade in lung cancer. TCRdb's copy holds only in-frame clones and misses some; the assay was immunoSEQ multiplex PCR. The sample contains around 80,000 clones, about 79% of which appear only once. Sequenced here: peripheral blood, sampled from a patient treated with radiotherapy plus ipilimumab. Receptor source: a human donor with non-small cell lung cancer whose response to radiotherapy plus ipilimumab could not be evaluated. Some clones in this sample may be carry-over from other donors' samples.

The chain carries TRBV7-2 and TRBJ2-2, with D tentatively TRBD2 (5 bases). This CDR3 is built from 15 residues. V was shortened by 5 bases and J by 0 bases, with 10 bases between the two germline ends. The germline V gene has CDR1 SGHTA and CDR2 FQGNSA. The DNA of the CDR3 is TGTGCCAGCAGCCCGAGGGCCGCGAACACCGGGGAGCTGTTTTTT. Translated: CASSPRAANTGELFF.

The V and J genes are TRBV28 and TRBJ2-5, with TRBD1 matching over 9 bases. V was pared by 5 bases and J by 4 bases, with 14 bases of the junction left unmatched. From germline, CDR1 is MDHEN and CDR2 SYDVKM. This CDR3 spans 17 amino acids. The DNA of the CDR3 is TGTGCCAGCAGTCCCAGTACAGGGGGCTTACTCATAGAGACCCAGTACTTC. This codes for CASSPSTGGLLIETQYF.

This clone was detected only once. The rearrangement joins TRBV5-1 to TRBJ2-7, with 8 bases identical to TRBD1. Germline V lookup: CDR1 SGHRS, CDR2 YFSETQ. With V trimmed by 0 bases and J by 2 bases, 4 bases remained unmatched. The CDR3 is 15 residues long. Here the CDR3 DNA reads TGCGCCAGCAGCTTGGAGCAGGGGGCAACCTACGAGCAGTACTTC. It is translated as CASSLEQGATYEQYF. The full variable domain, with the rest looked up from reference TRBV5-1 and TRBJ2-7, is KAGVTQTPRYLIKTRGQQVTLSCSPISGHRSVSWYQQTPGQGLQFLFEYFSETQRNKGNFPGRFSGRQFSNSRSEMNVSTLELGDSALYLCASSLEQGATYEQYFGPGTRLTVT.

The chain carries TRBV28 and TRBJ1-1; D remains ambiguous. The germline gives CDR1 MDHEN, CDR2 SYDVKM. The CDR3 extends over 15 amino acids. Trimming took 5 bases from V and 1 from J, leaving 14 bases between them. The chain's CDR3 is CASSPWRRGNTEAFF. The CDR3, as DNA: TGTGCCAGCAGTCCCTGGCGACGGGGGAACACTGAAGCTTTCTTT.

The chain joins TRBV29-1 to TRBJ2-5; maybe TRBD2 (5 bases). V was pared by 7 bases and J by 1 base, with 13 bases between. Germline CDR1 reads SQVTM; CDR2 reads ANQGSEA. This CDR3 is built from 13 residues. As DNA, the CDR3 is TGCAGCGCAGCCCCGGGAAGCCAAGAGACCCAGTACTTC. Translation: CSAAPGSQETQYF. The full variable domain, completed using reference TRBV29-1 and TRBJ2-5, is SAVISQKPSRDICQRGTSLTIQCQVDSQVTMMFWYRQQPGQSLTLIATANQGSEATYESGFVIDKFPISRPNLTFSTLTVSNMSPEDSSIYLCSAAPGSQETQYFGPGTRLLVL.

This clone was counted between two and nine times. This chain's CDR3 is CASSLAGSETYEQYF. The DNA for the CDR3 is TGCGCCAGCAGCTTGGCGGGTTCCGAGACCTACGAGCAGTACTTC. The gene calls are TRBV5-1 and TRBJ2-7, with D unclear. The CDR3 is made up of 15 amino acids. Germline V gene data show CDR1 as SGHRS and CDR2 as YFSETQ. V gave up 0 bases and J gave up 2 bases, with 12 bases separating them.

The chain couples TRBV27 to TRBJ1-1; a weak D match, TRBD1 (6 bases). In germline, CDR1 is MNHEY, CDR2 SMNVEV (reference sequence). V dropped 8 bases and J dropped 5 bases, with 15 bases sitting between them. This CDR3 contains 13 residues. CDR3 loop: CASSYRVGTEAFF. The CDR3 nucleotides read TGTGCCAGCTCATACAGGGTTGGGACTGAAGCTTTCTTT.

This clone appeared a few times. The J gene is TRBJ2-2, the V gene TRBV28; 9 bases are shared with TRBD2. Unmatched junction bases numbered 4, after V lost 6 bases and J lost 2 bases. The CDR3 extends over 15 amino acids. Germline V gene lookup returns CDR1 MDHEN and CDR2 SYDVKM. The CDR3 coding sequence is TGTGCCAGCAGGGCGACTAGCGGAAACACCGGGGAGCTGTTTTTT. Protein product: CASRATSGNTGELFF.

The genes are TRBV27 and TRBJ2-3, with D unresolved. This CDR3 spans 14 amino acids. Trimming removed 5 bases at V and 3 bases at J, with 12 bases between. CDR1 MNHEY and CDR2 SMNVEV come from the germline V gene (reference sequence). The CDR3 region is CASSGRQTTDTQYF. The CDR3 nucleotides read TGTGCCAGCAGTGGCCGGCAGACTACAGATACGCAGTATTTT.

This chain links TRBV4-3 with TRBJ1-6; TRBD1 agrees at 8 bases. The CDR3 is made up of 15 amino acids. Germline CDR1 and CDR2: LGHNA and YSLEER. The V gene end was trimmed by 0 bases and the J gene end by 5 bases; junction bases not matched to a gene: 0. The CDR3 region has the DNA TGCGCCAGCAGCCAAGACAGGGGGCATAATTCACCCCTCCACTTT. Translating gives CASSQDRGHNSPLHF.

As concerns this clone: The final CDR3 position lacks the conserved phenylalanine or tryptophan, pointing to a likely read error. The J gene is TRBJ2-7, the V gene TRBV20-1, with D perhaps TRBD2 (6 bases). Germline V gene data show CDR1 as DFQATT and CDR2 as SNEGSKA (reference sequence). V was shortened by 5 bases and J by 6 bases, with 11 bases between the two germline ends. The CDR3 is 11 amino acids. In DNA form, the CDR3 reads TGCAGTGCTTACAGGAGGGGCGAGCAGTACCTC. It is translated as CSAYRRGEQYL.

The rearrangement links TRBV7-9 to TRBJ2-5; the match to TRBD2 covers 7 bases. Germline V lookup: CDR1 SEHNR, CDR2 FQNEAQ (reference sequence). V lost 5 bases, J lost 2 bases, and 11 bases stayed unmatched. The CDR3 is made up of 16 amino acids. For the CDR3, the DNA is TGTGCCAGCAGCCCCCGGAGGAGCGGGGTGCAAGAGACCCAGTACTTC. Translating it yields CASSPRRSGVQETQYF.

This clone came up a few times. The CDR3 protein is CASSPTEAFF. CDR3 sequence (DNA): TGTGCCAGCAGCCCAACTGAAGCTTTCTTT. The chain employs TRBV7-3 and TRBJ1-1; D gene ambiguous. V lost 5 bases and J lost 5, with 3 bases in between. The germline CDR1 and CDR2 sequences are SGHTA and FQGTGA. The CDR3 length is 10 residues.

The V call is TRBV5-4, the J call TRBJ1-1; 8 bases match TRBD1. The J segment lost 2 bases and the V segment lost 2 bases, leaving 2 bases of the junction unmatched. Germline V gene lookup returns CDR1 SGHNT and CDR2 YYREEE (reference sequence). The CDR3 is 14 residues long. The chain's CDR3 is CASSFGQGNTEAFF. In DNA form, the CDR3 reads TGTGCCAGCAGCTTCGGACAGGGAAACACTGAAGCTTTCTTT.

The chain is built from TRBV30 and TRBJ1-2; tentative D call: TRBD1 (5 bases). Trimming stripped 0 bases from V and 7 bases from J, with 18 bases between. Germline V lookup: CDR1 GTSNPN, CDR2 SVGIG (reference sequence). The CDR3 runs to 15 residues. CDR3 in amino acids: CAWSVRGSLLVGYTF. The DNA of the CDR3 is TGTGCCTGGAGTGTAAGGGGCAGCCTCTTGGTTGGCTACACCTTC.

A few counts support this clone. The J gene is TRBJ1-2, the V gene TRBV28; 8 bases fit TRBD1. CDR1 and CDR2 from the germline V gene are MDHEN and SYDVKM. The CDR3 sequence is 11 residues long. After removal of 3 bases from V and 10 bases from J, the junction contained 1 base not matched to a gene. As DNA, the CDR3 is TGTGCCAGCAGTTTGGACAGGGACTACACCTTC. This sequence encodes CASSLDRDYTF.

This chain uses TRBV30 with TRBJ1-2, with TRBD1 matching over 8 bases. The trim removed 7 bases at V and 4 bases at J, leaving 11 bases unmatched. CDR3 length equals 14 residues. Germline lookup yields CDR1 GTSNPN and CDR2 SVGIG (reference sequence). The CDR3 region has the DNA TGTGCCTACCCGAAACCAGGGACAGGCTATGGCTACACCTTC. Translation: CAYPKPGTGYGYTF.

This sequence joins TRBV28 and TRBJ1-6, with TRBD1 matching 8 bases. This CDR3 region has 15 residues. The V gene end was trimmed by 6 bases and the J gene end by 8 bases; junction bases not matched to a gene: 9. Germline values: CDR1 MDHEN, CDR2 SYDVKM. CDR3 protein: CASSPVTGGYSPLHF. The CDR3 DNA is TGTGCCAGCAGCCCCGTCACAGGGGGGTATTCACCCCTCCACTTT.

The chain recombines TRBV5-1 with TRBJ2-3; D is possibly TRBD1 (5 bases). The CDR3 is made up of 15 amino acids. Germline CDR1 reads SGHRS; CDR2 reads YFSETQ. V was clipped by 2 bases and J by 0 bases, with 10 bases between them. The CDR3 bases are TGCGCCAGCAGCTTTAAGGGGTCTAGCACAGATACGCAGTATTTT. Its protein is CASSFKGSSTDTQYF. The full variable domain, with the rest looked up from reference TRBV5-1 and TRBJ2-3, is KAGVTQTPRYLIKTRGQQVTLSCSPISGHRSVSWYQQTPGQGLQFLFEYFSETQRNKGNFPGRFSGRQFSNSRSEMNVSTLELGDSALYLCASSFKGSSTDTQYFGPGTRLTVL.